Presented here are 27 T cell receptor beta chains from one specimen sequenced in a study of naive and memory T cell subsets. Two oligonucleotides, mixed equimolar, formed the beta constant-region primer covering TRBC1 and TRBC2. Four rounds of PCR amplified the ligated cDNA using nested alpha and beta constant-region primers plus SP2. TCRdb re-derived calls from the UMI-ligation and nested PCR reads in MiXCR, one entry per CDR3 protein. The profile shows over 100,000 distinct CDR3 sequences, approximately 14% of them singletons. The antigens these receptors bind are not known. Whole-study results and caveats: Especially in CD8 cells, naive repertoires contained a few larger clonotypes, possibly CD45RA-re-expressing memory cells.

What was sequenced was naive CD8+ T cells from blood. The receptors come from a human donor in good health.

A few counts support this clonotype. The V and J genes are TRBV5-6 and TRBJ2-5; D remains ambiguous. Germline CDR1 is SGHDT and CDR2 is YYEEEE. The CDR3 has 12 amino acids. The germline V and J ends were trimmed by 2 bases and 5 bases, with 7 bases remaining between them. CDR3 in DNA: TGTGCCAGCAGCTTCCCCTTGGAGACCCAGTACTTC. Amino acids: CASSFPLETQYF.

This clonotype was seen many times. The V call is TRBV7-9, the J call TRBJ2-2; D is uncertain. The CDR3 loop spans 14 amino acids. In germline, CDR1 is SEHNR, CDR2 FQNEAQ (reference sequence). The V end lost 2 bases, the J end lost 2 bases, and 6 bases lay between the germline ends. The DNA of the CDR3 is TGTGCCAGCAGCTTATCAGAAAACACCGGGGAGCTGTTTTTT. This encodes CASSLSENTGELFF.

This clonotype showed up just a few times. V is TRBV20-1 and J is TRBJ2-7; D gene ambiguous. V was clipped by 2 bases and J by 0 bases, with 17 bases between them. The CDR3 is 16 amino acids. CDR1 is DFQATT, CDR2 SNEGSKA, per germline (reference sequence). This CDR3 reads CSARPSQVTYSYEQYF. The DNA of the CDR3 is TGCAGTGCTAGACCATCGCAGGTTACTTACTCCTACGAGCAGTACTTC.

This clonotype was detected ten times or more. The chain uses TRBV4-3 and TRBJ2-1; no definite D call. The CDR3 is made up of 14 amino acids. Germline CDR1 reads LGHNA; CDR2 reads YSLEER. V shed 0 bases and J shed 6 bases, with 9 bases lying between them. The CDR3: CASSQDHSLNEQFF. The CDR3, as DNA: TGCGCCAGCAGCCAAGATCACAGTCTCAATGAGCAGTTCTTC.

This clonotype was observed a few times. The rearrangement joins TRBV10-3 to TRBJ2-1; the match to TRBD1 covers 8 bases. Germline V CDR1 and CDR2: ENHRY, SYGVKD. Trimming took 10 bases from V and 2 from J; bases not matched to a gene: 7. The CDR3 has 14 amino acids. In nucleotides, the CDR3 is TGTGCCACCAAAGACAGGGGCCCCTACAATGAGCAGTTCTTC. Amino acid sequence: CATKDRGPYNEQFF.

In its sample, this clonotype was seen a few times. The rearrangement joins TRBV10-3 to TRBJ2-7, with 7 bases aligning to TRBD1. CDR1 is ENHRY and CDR2 is SYGVKD in the germline V gene. CDR3 length equals 13 residues. The trim removed 8 bases at V and 7 bases at J, leaving 11 bases unmatched. The CDR3 loop is CAIGGQEFREQYF. CDR3 in DNA: TGTGCCATCGGCGGACAGGAGTTTAGGGAGCAGTACTTC.

This clonotype appeared a few times. The rearrangement joins TRBV15 to TRBJ2-1; unclear D gene. The CDR3 runs to 15 residues. Looked up from germline, CDR1 is LNHNV and CDR2 is YYDKDF (reference sequence). V lost 0 bases and J lost 9, with 15 bases in between. The CDR3 DNA reads as TGTGCCACCAGCAGAGATCGGCCAGGTGATGGTGAGCAGTTCTTC. Amino acid sequence: CATSRDRPGDGEQFF.

The CDR3 DNA reads as TGTGCCAGCCAGGACCCACCGAACACTGAAGCTTTCTTT. Translated: CASQDPPNTEAFF. The rearrangement links TRBV19 to TRBJ1-1; D gene unclear. CDR3 length: 13 amino acids. Germline values: CDR1 LNHDA, CDR2 SQIVND (reference sequence). V gave up 9 bases and J gave up 1 base, with 12 bases separating them.

This clonotype was observed a handful of times. The gene calls are TRBV6-2 or TRBV6-3 and TRBJ2-1; TRBD1 aligns across 8 bases. The length of the CDR3 is 15 residues. Per the germline V gene, CDR1 is MNHEY and CDR2 is SVGEGT. The J segment lost 6 bases and the V segment lost 2 bases, leaving 6 bases of the junction unmatched. The CDR3 is CASSYRGTGRNEQFF. CDR3 sequence (DNA): TGTGCCAGCAGTTACAGGGGGACAGGTCGCAATGAGCAGTTCTTC.

As for this clonotype: A much larger clone lies a single base off, so this may be a read error. This chain's CDR3 is CSVVVASGYNEQVF. The CDR3 DNA sequence: TGCAGCGTTGTTGTAGCTAGCGGATACAATGAGCAGGTCTTC. The chain is built from TRBV29-1 and TRBJ2-1; 7 nucleotides align to TRBD2. This CDR3 region has 14 residues. CDR1 SQVTM and CDR2 ANQGSEA come from the germline V gene.

The CDR3 spells CASVTQYF. Here the CDR3 DNA reads TGTGCCAGCGTGACCCAGTACTTC. This sequence joins TRBV5-8 and TRBJ2-5; D is unresolved. Germline-derived CDR1 and CDR2 are SGHTS and YDEGEE. The V and J ends lost 7 bases and 7 bases respectively, with 2 bases between them. There are 8 residues in the CDR3.

This clonotype was recorded many times. The CDR3 nucleotides are TGTGCCAGCGCCTACCGACAGAACACCGGGGAGCTGTTTTTT. Protein: CASAYRQNTGELFF. The chain is built from TRBV5-6 and TRBJ2-2; D not certain. In germline, CDR1 is SGHDT, CDR2 YYEEEE. The CDR3 consists of 14 residues. The germline V and J ends were trimmed by 7 bases and 1 base, with 11 bases remaining between them.

V usage is TRBV11-2 and J usage is TRBJ2-3, with 8 bases lining up with TRBD2. Germline V gives CDR1 SGHAT, CDR2 FQNNGV. J gave up 1 base and V 2 bases, and 2 bases lay outside the gene matches. The CDR3 is 15 amino acids. The CDR3 region is CASSLSGSRTDTQYF. The CDR3 nucleotides are TGTGCCAGCAGCTTAAGCGGGAGCCGCACAGATACGCAGTATTTT.

The sample holds a few counts of this clonotype. The chain has TRBV20-1 and TRBJ2-5, with D perhaps matching TRBD1 or TRBD2 (5 bases each). V was pared by 6 bases and J by 0 bases, with 20 bases between. CDR1 is DFQATT and CDR2 is SNEGSKA in the germline V gene (reference sequence). The CDR3 is made up of 16 amino acids. In DNA, the CDR3 is TGCAGTGCCCACCCCGGGACCAGCGTGTACCAAGAGACCCAGTACTTC. It encodes CSAHPGTSVYQETQYF.

The rearrangement joins TRBV7-2 to TRBJ1-6; the D gene is possibly TRBD1 (6 bases). The CDR3 covers 17 residues. The V gene lost 4 bases and the J gene lost 6 bases, with 19 bases spanning the gap. In germline, CDR1 is SGHTA, CDR2 FQGNSA. CDR3 coding DNA: TGTGCCAGCAGCTCCCAACTAGGGGGTGGCAGTAATTCACCCCTCCACTTT. Translating it yields CASSSQLGGGSNSPLHF.

The sample holds many counts of this clonotype. This chain uses TRBV19 with TRBJ2-1; 7 bases map to TRBD2. Losses at the gene ends were 6 bases for V and 4 bases for J; bases not matched to a gene: 21. This CDR3 comprises 19 residues. Germline lookup yields CDR1 LNHDA and CDR2 SQIVND (reference sequence). The CDR3 DNA follows: TGTGCCAGTAGCGGGCCTAGCGGAGCTTGGGCGGGGCTATACAATGAGCAGTTCTTC. The encoded protein is CASSGPSGAWAGLYNEQFF.

The J gene is TRBJ2-7, the V gene TRBV10-3; D gene ambiguous. Per the germline V gene, CDR1 is ENHRY and CDR2 is SYGVKD. V was trimmed by 0 bases and J by 0 bases, leaving 9 bases between them. The CDR3 extends over 15 amino acids. DNA for the CDR3: TGTGCCATCAGTGAGTCGCGAACCAGCTCCTACGAGCAGTACTTC. Amino acids: CAISESRTSSYEQYF.

This clonotype came up a few times. The V and J genes are TRBV5-8 and TRBJ1-2; tentatively, D is TRBD1 (6 bases). Germline-derived CDR1 and CDR2 are SGHTS and YDEGEE. This CDR3 has 18 amino acids. Trimming removed 3 bases from V and 4 bases from J, with 25 bases in between. The CDR3 coding sequence is TGTGCCAGCAGCTACACCGGAGGTACAGGGACGAAGAGCTATGGCTACACCTTC. It yields the protein CASSYTGGTGTKSYGYTF.

This clonotype has a handful of counts. The chain uses TRBV7-9 and TRBJ2-3; perhaps TRBD2 as D (5 bases). CDR3 length: 15 residues. The V end was cut by 1 base, the J end by 5 bases, with 13 bases between. In germline, CDR1 is SEHNR, CDR2 FQNEAQ (reference sequence). The CDR3: CASSLGGVGEDTQYF. CDR3 bases: TGTGCCAGCAGCTTAGGGGGAGTAGGAGAAGATACGCAGTATTTT.

A few counts support this clonotype. The rearrangement links TRBV7-6 to TRBJ1-1; TRBD1 is a possible D gene (5 bases). V shed 5 bases and J shed 5 bases, with 9 bases lying between them. Germline V gene lookup returns CDR1 SGHVS and CDR2 FNYEAQ. This CDR3 is 12 amino acids long. DNA of the CDR3: TGTGCCAGCAGCCCACAGGTTACTGAAGCTTTCTTT. This sequence encodes CASSPQVTEAFF.

The genes are TRBV12-5 and TRBJ2-7; TRBD1 matches 7 bases. Germline CDR1 and CDR2: LGHNT and FRNRAP. The length of the CDR3 is 14 residues. V dropped 5 bases and J dropped 5; count of bases not matched to a gene: 9. The CDR3 DNA sequence: TGTGCTAGTGGTCTCGAGGGGGCAGTGAACGAGCAGTACTTC. Its translation is CASGLEGAVNEQYF.

This clonotype was recorded a few times. The chain recombines TRBV4-2 with TRBJ2-7; 9 nucleotides align to TRBD2. J was trimmed by 2 bases and V by 4 bases; bases with no gene match: 18. The CDR3 sequence is 19 residues long. Germline CDR1 reads LGHNA; CDR2 reads YNFKEQ. The CDR3, as DNA: TGTGCCAGCAGCCTCCTCGAGGGGGCAGCGGCGGGGGGGACCTACGAGCAGTACTTC. This codes for CASSLLEGAAAGGTYEQYF.

In its sample, this clonotype was seen a few times. The rearrangement uses TRBV28 and TRBJ1-1; 8 nucleotides match TRBD1. The CDR3 consists of 15 residues. The V and J ends lost 6 bases and 0 bases, in that order; junction bases with no gene match: 6. Germline V gives CDR1 MDHEN, CDR2 SYDVKM. The CDR3, as DNA: TGTGCCAGCAGATGGACAGGGAAACTGAACACTGAAGCTTTCTTT. It encodes CASRWTGKLNTEAFF.

The rearrangement joins TRBV15 to TRBJ2-7, with a tentative D call TRBD2 (6 bases). CDR1 is LNHNV and CDR2 is YYDKDF in the germline V gene (reference sequence). V was pared by 4 bases and J by 7 bases, with 11 bases between. There are 12 residues in the CDR3. Written as DNA, the CDR3 is TGTGCCACCAGCAAGGGAGGAGAGGAGCAGTACTTC. Its protein is CATSKGGEEQYF.

The rearrangement uses TRBV20-1 and TRBJ2-7; D might be TRBD2 (7 bases). V lost 7 bases to trimming and J lost 5 bases, with 15 bases between them. CDR3 length: 12 residues. From germline, CDR1 is DFQATT and CDR2 SNEGSKA (reference sequence). As DNA, the CDR3 is TGCAGTGTCCGGACGGGGGGCGACGAGCAGTACTTC. Encoded protein: CSVRTGGDEQYF.

This clonotype was recorded a few times. V gene TRBV6-1 combines with J gene TRBJ2-3; 11 nucleotides line up with TRBD2. This CDR3 contains 14 residues. CDR1 and CDR2 (germline): MNHNS, SASEGT. V gave up 6 bases and J gave up 3 bases; unmatched junction bases: 2. CDR3 in DNA: TGTGCCAGCAGGAGACTAGCGGGGACAGATACGCAGTATTTT. Translated, it gives CASRRLAGTDTQYF.

In its sample, this clonotype was seen a few times. The chain is built from TRBV20-1 and TRBJ1-1; TRBD1 matches 7 bases. J was trimmed by 6 bases and V by 3 bases; bases with no gene match: 7. CDR1 is DFQATT and CDR2 is SNEGSKA in the germline V gene (reference sequence). The CDR3 sequence is 13 residues long. In DNA, the CDR3 is TGCAGTGCTAGGCTGTGGACAGGCCCTGAAGCTTTCTTT. This encodes CSARLWTGPEAFF.